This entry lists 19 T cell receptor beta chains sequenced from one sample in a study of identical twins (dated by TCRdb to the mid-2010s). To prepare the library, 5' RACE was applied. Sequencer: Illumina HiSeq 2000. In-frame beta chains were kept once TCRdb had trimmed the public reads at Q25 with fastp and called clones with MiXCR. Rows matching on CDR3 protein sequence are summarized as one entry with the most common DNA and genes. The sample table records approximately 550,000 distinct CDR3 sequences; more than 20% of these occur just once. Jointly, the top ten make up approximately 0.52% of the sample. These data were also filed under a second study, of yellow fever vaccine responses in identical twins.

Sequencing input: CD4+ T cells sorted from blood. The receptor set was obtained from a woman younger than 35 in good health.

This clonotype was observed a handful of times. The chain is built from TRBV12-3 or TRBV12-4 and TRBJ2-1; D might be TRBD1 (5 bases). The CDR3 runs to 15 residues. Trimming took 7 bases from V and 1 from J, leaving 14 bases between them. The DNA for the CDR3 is TGTGCCAGCACCTTTCTCAGGGTTTCCTACAATGAGCAGTTCTTC. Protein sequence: CASTFLRVSYNEQFF.

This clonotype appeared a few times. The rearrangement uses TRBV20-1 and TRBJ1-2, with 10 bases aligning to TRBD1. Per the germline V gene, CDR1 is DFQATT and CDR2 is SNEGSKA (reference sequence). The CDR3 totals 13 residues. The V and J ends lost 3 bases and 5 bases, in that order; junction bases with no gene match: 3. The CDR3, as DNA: TGCAGTGCTAGGGACAGGGGGTATTATGGCTACACCTTC. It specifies CSARDRGYYGYTF.

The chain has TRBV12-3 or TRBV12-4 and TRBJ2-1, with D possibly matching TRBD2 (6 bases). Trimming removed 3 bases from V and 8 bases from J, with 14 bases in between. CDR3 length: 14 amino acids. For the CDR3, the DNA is TGTGCCAGCAGTTTGTTTGGAGGGGTGTATGAGCAGTTCTTC. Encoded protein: CASSLFGGVYEQFF.

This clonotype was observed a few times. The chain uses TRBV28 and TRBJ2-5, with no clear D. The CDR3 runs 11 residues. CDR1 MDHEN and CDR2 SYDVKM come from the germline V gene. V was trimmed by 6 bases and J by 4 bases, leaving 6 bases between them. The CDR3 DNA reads TGTGCCAGCAGCTGGTTAGAGACCCAGTACTTC. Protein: CASSWLETQYF.

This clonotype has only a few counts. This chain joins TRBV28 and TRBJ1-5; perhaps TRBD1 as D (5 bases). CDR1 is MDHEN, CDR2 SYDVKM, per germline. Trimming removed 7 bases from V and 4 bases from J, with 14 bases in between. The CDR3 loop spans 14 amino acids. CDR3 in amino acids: CASNPDSNNQPQHF. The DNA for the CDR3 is TGTGCCAGCAATCCCGACAGCAATAATCAGCCCCAGCATTTT.

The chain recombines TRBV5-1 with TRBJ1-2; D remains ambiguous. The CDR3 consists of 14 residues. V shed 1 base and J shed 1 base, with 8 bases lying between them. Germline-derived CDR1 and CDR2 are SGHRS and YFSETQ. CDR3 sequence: CASSLSGINYGYTF. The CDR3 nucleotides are TGCGCCAGCAGCTTGAGCGGTATTAACTATGGCTACACCTTC.

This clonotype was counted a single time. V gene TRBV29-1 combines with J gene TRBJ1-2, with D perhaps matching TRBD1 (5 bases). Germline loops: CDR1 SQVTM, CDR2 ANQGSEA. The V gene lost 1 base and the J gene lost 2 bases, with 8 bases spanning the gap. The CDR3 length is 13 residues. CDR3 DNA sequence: TGCAGCGTTGAAGTGGGGGAAAACTATGGCTACACCTTC. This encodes CSVEVGENYGYTF.

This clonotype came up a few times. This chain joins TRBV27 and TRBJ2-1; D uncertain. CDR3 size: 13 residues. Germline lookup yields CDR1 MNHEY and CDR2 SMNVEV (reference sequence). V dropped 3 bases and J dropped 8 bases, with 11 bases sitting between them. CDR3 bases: TGTGCCAGCAGTTTTGGGTCTAGGGATGAGCAGTTCTTC. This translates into CASSFGSRDEQFF.

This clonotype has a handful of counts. CDR3 DNA: TGCAGTGCCATCAGGCGGGAGGGTAGTAACAATGAGCAGTTCTTC. It encodes CSAIRREGSNNEQFF. V usage is TRBV20-1 and J usage is TRBJ2-1, with 9 nucleotides matching TRBD2. The CDR3 contains 15 residues. V lost 6 bases, J lost 5 bases, and 11 bases stayed unmatched. Germline CDR1 and CDR2: DFQATT and SNEGSKA (reference sequence).

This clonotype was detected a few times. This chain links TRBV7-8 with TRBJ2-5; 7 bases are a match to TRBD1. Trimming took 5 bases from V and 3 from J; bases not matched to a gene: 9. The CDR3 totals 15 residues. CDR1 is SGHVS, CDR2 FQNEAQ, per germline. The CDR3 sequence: CASSRGRGPEETQYF. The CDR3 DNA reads TGTGCCAGCAGCCGAGGTAGGGGGCCGGAAGAGACCCAGTACTTC.

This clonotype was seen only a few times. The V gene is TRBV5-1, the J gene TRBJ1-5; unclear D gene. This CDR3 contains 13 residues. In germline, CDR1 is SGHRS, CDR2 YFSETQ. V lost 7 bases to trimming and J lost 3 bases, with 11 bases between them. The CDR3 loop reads CASASTINQPQHF. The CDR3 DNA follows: TGCGCCAGCGCCTCAACGATCAATCAGCCCCAGCATTTT.

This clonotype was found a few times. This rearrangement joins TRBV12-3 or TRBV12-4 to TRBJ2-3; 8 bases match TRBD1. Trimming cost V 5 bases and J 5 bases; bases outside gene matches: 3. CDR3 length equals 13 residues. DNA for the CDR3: TGTGCCAGCAGTATCGGACAGGGAGATACGCAGTATTTT. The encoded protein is CASSIGQGDTQYF.

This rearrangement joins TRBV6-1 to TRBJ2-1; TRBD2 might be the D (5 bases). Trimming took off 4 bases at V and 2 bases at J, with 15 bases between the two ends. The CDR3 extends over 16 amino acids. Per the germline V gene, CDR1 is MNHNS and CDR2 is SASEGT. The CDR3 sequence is CASSAEGAPPYNEQFF. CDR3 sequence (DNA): TGTGCCAGCAGTGCAGAGGGCGCCCCGCCCTACAATGAGCAGTTCTTC.

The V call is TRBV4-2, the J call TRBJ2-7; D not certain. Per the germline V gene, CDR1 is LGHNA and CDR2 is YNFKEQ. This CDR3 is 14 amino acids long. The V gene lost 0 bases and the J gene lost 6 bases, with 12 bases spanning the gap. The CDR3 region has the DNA TGTGCCAGCAGCCAAGATCGGTATCTAGGCGAGCAGTACTTC. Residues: CASSQDRYLGEQYF.

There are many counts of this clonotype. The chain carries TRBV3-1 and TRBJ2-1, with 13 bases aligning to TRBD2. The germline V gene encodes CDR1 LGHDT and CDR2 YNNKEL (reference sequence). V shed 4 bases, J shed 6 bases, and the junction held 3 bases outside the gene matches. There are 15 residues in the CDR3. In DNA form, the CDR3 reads TGTGCCAGCAGCCTAACTAGCGGGGGGGCCAATGAGCAGTTCTTC. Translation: CASSLTSGGANEQFF.

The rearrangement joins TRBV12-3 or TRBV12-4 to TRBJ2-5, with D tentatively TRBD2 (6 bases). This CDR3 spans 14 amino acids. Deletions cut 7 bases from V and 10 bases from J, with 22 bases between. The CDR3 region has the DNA TGTGCCAGCACCCCGGGACTCATGTCTCGGGACCAGTACTTC. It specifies CASTPGLMSRDQYF.

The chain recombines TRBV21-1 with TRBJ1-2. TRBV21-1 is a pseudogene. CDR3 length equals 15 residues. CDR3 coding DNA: TGTGCCAGCAGCAAACGGCAGAGAATTAACTATGGCTACACCTTC. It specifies CASSKRQRINYGYTF.

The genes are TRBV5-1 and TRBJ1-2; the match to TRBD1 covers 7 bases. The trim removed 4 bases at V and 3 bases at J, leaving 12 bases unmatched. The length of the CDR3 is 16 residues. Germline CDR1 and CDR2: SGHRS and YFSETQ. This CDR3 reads CASSGEDDRDDYGYTF. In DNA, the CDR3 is TGCGCCAGCAGCGGGGAGGACGACAGGGATGACTATGGCTACACCTTC.

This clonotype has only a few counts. The CDR3 DNA reads as TGTGCCAGCAAGACAGGGGCGGGCACTGAAGCTTTCTTT. Amino acids: CASKTGAGTEAFF. The chain uses TRBV27 and TRBJ1-1; 8 bases are shared with TRBD1. Unmatched junction bases numbered 5, after V lost 7 bases and J lost 4 bases. The CDR3 contains 13 residues. Germline V gene sequence: CDR1 MNHEY, CDR2 SMNVEV (reference sequence).